The 20 T cell receptor beta chains listed next were all sequenced from one sample in a study of cytomegalovirus exposure and HLA in healthy donors. A multiplex PCR was run with 60 Vbeta primers and 13 Jbeta primers. TCRdb's table, derived via immunoSEQ multiplex PCR, lists solely in-frame clones and lacks some. This sample has more than 65,000 clones, with more than 60% found just once. Input material: PBMCs. The receptors come from a man aged 18-30 years in good health and CMV-seropositive.

The CDR3 DNA sequence: TGTGCCAGCAGCTTAGGGCTAGCGCCTAACAATGAGCAGTTCTTC. Its protein is CASSLGLAPNNEQFF. J is TRBJ2-1 and V is TRBV7-6, with D possibly being TRBD2 (6 bases). Trimming removed 1 base at V and 5 bases at J, with 12 bases between. The V gene's germline CDR1 is SGHVS and CDR2 FNYEAQ. The CDR3 covers 15 residues.

This clone was seen a handful of times. The J gene is TRBJ1-5, the V gene TRBV2; no clear D. CDR3 length: 12 amino acids. CDR1 and CDR2 (germline): SNHLY, FYNNEI. Trimming shortened V by 6 bases and J by 4 bases, and 7 bases separated the two germline ends. CDR3 residues: CASRQSNQPQHF. The CDR3 DNA sequence: TGTGCCAGCAGACAGTCGAATCAGCCCCAGCATTTT.

The chain links TRBV7-9 to TRBJ2-5, with 8 bases matching TRBD1. J was trimmed by 5 bases and V by 5 bases; bases with no gene match: 13. The CDR3 sequence is 16 residues long. Germline V CDR1 and CDR2: SEHNR, FQNEAQ (reference sequence). CDR3 in amino acids: CASSNWGQATRETQYF. The CDR3 bases are TGTGCCAGCAGCAACTGGGGACAGGCAACGCGGGAGACCCAGTACTTC.

This clone was found once. This chain joins TRBV5-1 and TRBJ2-1, with D possibly matching TRBD2 (5 bases). V lost 3 bases and J 4 bases, leaving 17 bases between the germline ends. Germline lookup yields CDR1 SGHRS and CDR2 YFSETQ. This CDR3 has 16 amino acids. CDR3 DNA sequence: TGCGCCAGCAGCTCCACCCTAGCTCTCCCTTACAATGAGCAGTTCTTC. Its translation: CASSSTLALPYNEQFF.

The genes are TRBV9 and TRBJ2-7; 9 positions match TRBD1. This CDR3 comprises 14 residues. Germline trimming cut 4 bases from V and 0 bases from J; bases unmatched to any gene: 2. Germline assignment: CDR1 SGDLS and CDR2 YYNGEE. The CDR3 DNA reads TGTGCCAGCAGCACGGGACAGGGCTCCTACGAGCAGTACTTC. It yields the protein CASSTGQGSYEQYF.

CDR3 residues: CASSQEGGNFYGYTF. CDR3 nucleotides: TGTGCCAGCAGCCAAGAAGGAGGGAACTTTTATGGCTACACCTTC. The chain employs TRBV4-2 and TRBJ1-2; D remains ambiguous. V was clipped by 0 bases and J by 5 bases, with 13 bases between them. Germline assignment: CDR1 LGHNA and CDR2 YNFKEQ. This CDR3 has 15 residues.

This chain links TRBV28 with TRBJ2-1, with 10 bases aligning to TRBD2. The germline gives CDR1 MDHEN, CDR2 SYDVKM. There are 14 residues in the CDR3. J lost 8 bases, V lost 3 bases, and 4 bases had no gene match. In DNA, the CDR3 is TGTGCCAGCAGTTTGTCTAGCGGGAGCCATGAGCAGTTCTTC. Amino acids: CASSLSSGSHEQFF.

The V and J genes are TRBV29-1 and TRBJ2-3, with D perhaps matching TRBD2 (6 bases). The CDR3 covers 13 residues. Trimming took 3 bases from V and 2 from J, leaving 9 bases between them. CDR1 and CDR2 (germline): SQVTM, ANQGSEA. The CDR3 loop reads CSVEEGHTDTQYF. In DNA, the CDR3 is TGCAGCGTTGAGGAGGGTCACACAGATACGCAGTATTTT.

This chain links TRBV2 with TRBJ1-5; 7 nucleotides match TRBD1. Trimming took 5 bases from V and 8 from J; bases not matched to a gene: 6. Germline V gene data show CDR1 as SNHLY and CDR2 as FYNNEI. This CDR3 comprises 13 residues. As DNA, the CDR3 is TGTGCCAGCAGTCAGGGGGAAGTGGAGCCCCAGCATTTT. It encodes CASSQGEVEPQHF.

J is TRBJ1-2 and V is TRBV23-1; 7 nucleotides agree with TRBD1. TRBV23-1 carries the ORF label, with uncertain function. CDR3 size: 17 residues. V gave up 6 bases and J gave up 3 bases; unmatched junction bases: 16. The CDR3 DNA reads TGCGCCAGCAGGGTGAAGGGGGCTCCGCTCCCCCACTATGGCTACACCTTC. Translated, it gives CASRVKGAPLPHYGYTF.

This chain joins TRBV9 and TRBJ2-7, with D perhaps TRBD1 (6 bases). Germline V lookup: CDR1 SGDLS, CDR2 YYNGEE. The V end was cut by 0 bases, the J end by 2 bases, with 12 bases between. CDR3 length equals 15 residues. The CDR3, as DNA: TGTGCCAGCAGCGTAGACTTAGGGACAACCTACGAGCAGTACTTC. It codes for CASSVDLGTTYEQYF.

The chain carries TRBV7-9 and TRBJ1-2; TRBD1 might be the D (6 bases). The CDR3 consists of 12 residues. CDR1 SEHNR and CDR2 FQNEAQ come from the germline V gene (reference sequence). In DNA form, the CDR3 reads TGTGCGGGGGCCACCTCGCACTATGGCTACACCTTC. Residues: CAGATSHYGYTF. The full variable domain, completed using reference TRBV7-9 and TRBJ1-2, is DTGVSQNPRHKITKRGQNVTFRCDPISEHNRLYWYRQTLGQGPEFLTYFQNEAQLEKSRLLSDRFSAERPKGSFSTLEIQRTEQGDSAMYLCAGATSHYGYTFGSGTRLTVV.

The chain combines TRBV5-4 with TRBJ1-1, with D tentatively TRBD1 (5 bases). Trimming left V 1 base short and J 7 bases short, with 11 bases between. Germline CDR1 SGHNT, CDR2 YYREEE (reference sequence). This CDR3 is built from 13 residues. The CDR3, as DNA: TGTGCCAGCAGCTTGTGGGGCAGAGGTGAAGCTTTCTTT. It specifies CASSLWGRGEAFF.

This rearrangement joins TRBV4-2 to TRBJ2-7, with D tentatively TRBD2 (6 bases). Germline V gene lookup returns CDR1 LGHNA and CDR2 YNFKEQ. There are 14 residues in the CDR3. Deletions cut 3 bases from V and 0 bases from J, with 9 bases between. The chain's CDR3 is CASSHGTASYEQYF. The CDR3 DNA reads as TGTGCCAGCAGCCACGGGACTGCCTCCTACGAGCAGTACTTC.

The genes are TRBV6-5 and TRBJ2-7; TRBD2 matches at 8 bases. The V gene end was trimmed by 7 bases and the J gene end by 2 bases; junction bases not matched to a gene: 7. The CDR3 loop spans 14 amino acids. CDR1 is MNHEY, CDR2 SVGAGI, per germline. The CDR3 here is CASKASGSTYEQYF. The CDR3, as DNA: TGTGCCAGCAAGGCGAGCGGGAGTACCTACGAGCAGTACTTC.

V gene TRBV15 combines with J gene TRBJ2-5; D is undetermined. Germline values: CDR1 LNHNV, CDR2 YYDKDF (reference sequence). This CDR3 is built from 14 residues. Trimming took 1 base from V and 5 from J, leaving 11 bases between them. CDR3 region: CATSRVARGETQYF. In DNA, the CDR3 is TGTGCCACCAGCAGAGTGGCTAGAGGCGAGACCCAGTACTTC. The complete variable domain, with remaining parts taken from reference TRBV15 and TRBJ2-5, reads DAMVIQNPRYQVTQFGKPVTLSCSQTLNHNVMYWYQQKSSQAPKLLFHYYDKDFNNEADTPDNFQSRRPNTSFCFLDIRSPGLGDTAMYLCATSRVARGETQYFGPGTRLLVL.

This chain connects TRBV6-5 to TRBJ2-1, with D possibly TRBD1 on 5 matching bases. The V gene lost 9 bases and the J gene lost 14 bases, with 17 bases spanning the gap. Germline V gene lookup returns CDR1 MNHEY and CDR2 SVGAGI. CDR3 length: 11 amino acids. The CDR3 sequence: CASRDSAREFF. CDR3 sequence (DNA): TGTGCCAGTCGAGACAGCGCCCGGGAGTTCTTC.

The V gene is TRBV27, the J gene TRBJ1-5; no clear D gene. The CDR3 runs to 12 residues. The V gene lost 4 bases and the J gene lost 3 bases, with 4 bases spanning the gap. Germline CDR1 and CDR2: MNHEY and SMNVEV (reference sequence). The CDR3: CASSSTNQPQHF. DNA for the CDR3: TGTGCCAGCAGTTCTACCAATCAGCCCCAGCATTTT.

J is TRBJ2-7 and V is TRBV20-1; D is unresolved. Trimming left V 2 bases short and J 4 bases short, with 3 bases between. The CDR3 extends over 10 amino acids. The germline gives CDR1 DFQATT, CDR2 SNEGSKA (reference sequence). The CDR3, as DNA: TGCAGTGCTAGACAGTACGAGCAGTACTTC. It encodes CSARQYEQYF.

The chain combines TRBV13 with TRBJ1-2; D is uncertain. V was clipped by 0 bases and J by 4 bases, with 3 bases between them. Germline-derived CDR1 and CDR2 are PRHDT and FYEKMQ (reference sequence). The CDR3 is 12 amino acids. As DNA, the CDR3 is TGTGCCAGCAGCTTAGGCTCCTATGGCTACACCTTC. It translates to CASSLGSYGYTF.